This T cell receptor (beta chain) comes out of a study of blood T cells in healthy people across ages. In this sample, this clonotype turned up a few times. Its specificity is unknown. Those donating, healthy Caucasian individuals from Russia, were aged roughly 6 to 90. Findings of the study overall: Long-lived donors carried more naive CD4+ cells and greater diversity than aged donors.

With 2 bases removed from V and 5 bases from J, the gap between germline ends came to 10 bases. The CDR3 is made up of 14 amino acids. The germline gives CDR1 SGHTA, CDR2 FQGNSA. The use of a sample-barcoded 5' primer and a J-beta primer mix characterized a second PCR of about 7 to 12 cycles. TCRdb re-called the 5' RACE reads through MiXCR, storing one row per CDR3 protein. The data contain around 1.7 million distinct CDR3 sequences, approximately 30% of them singletons. The sequence derives from a woman in her twenties or thirties in good health. The sequenced sample consisted of blood. This chain uses TRBV7-2 with TRBJ2-1, with D unresolved. CDR3 residues: CASSLIPRNNEQFF. DNA of the CDR3: TGTGCCAGCAGCTTAATTCCCAGGAACAATGAGCAGTTCTTC.